The subject of this entry is one T cell receptor beta chain. This sample is part of a study of cytomegalovirus exposure and HLA in healthy donors. Germline assignment: CDR1 MNHEY and CDR2 SMNVEV (reference sequence). The CDR3 consists of 14 residues. J gave up 6 bases and V 4 bases, and 2 bases lay outside the gene matches. 60 Vbeta and 13 Jbeta primers were used in PCR. The repertoire was sequenced with immunoSEQ multiplex PCR; TCRdb's copy has only in-frame clones and lacks some. The table includes under 200,000 clones, 70% to 85% detected once. The sample consisted of PBMCs. The V and J genes are TRBV27 and TRBJ2-4, with 11 bases lining up with TRBD1. This TCR was recovered from a man aged 35 to 55 in good health and CMV-seropositive. The DNA of the CDR3 is TGTGCCAGCAGTTCCGGGACAGGGGGAAACATTCAGTACTTC. Residues: CASSSGTGGNIQYF.